This T cell receptor beta chain appears in the sequencing data of a study of identical twins. The table lists this clonotype with a few counts. This CDR3 is built from 15 residues. The junction had 12 bases not matched to a gene; V was cut back by 7 bases and J by 3 bases. Germline V gene sequence: CDR1 SGHDT, CDR2 YYEEEE. MiXCR, run by TCRdb on the 5' RACE reads, gives a single entry per CDR3 protein. The top ten hold just under 3% of the sample, which has approximately 500,000 distinct CDR3 sequences, approximately 24% seen once. This sample was also put to use in a study of T cells expressing NK-cell markers.

The sequence came from a woman between 18 and 30 years old in good health. V usage is TRBV5-6 and J usage is TRBJ2-5; 7 positions agree with TRBD2. The specimen sequenced was CD4+ T cells sorted from blood. The CDR3 region has the DNA TGTGCCAGCTACGTACTGGGAAGCGGGAAAGAGACCCAGTACTTC. This codes for CASYVLGSGKETQYF.